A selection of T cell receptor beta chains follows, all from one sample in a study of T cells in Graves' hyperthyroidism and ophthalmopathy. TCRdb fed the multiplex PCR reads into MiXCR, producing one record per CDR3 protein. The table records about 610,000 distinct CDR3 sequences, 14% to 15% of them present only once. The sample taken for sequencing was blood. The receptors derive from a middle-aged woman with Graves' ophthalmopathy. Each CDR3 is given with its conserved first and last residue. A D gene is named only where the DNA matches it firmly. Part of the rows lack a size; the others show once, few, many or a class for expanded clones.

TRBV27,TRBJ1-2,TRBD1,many,CASSLFRDRGRSGYTF,TGTGCCAGCAGCCTTTTCCGGGACAGGGGCCGCTCAGGCTACACCTTC
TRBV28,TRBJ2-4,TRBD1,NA,CASKNPGQQLTKNIQYF,TGTGCCAGCAAAAATCCGGGACAGCAGTTAACCAAAAACATTCAGTACTTC
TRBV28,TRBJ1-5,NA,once,CASTIAGEQHF,TGTGCCAGCACCATAGCGGGGGAACAGCATTTT
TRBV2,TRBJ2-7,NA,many,CASTSFHLEQYF,TGTGCCAGCACTAGCTTCCACCTCGAGCAGTACTTC
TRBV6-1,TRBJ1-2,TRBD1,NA,CASSAPGTGGLSYTF,TGTGCCAGCAGTGCGCCCGGGACAGGGGGCTTAAGCTACACCTTC
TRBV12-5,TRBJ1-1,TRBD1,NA,CASGLVRDRHTEAFF,TGTGCTAGTGGTTTGGTACGGGACAGACACACTGAAGCTTTCTTT
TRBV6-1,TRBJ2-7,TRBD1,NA,CASSADRGGHEQYF,TGTGCCAGCAGTGCGGACAGGGGCGGCCACGAGCAGTACTTC
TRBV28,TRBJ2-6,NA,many,CASSSLGTAGANVLTF,TGTGCCAGCAGTTCGTTGGGTACTGCTGGGGCCAACGTCCTGACTTTC
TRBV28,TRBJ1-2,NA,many,CASSLSQVNYGYTF,TGTGCCAGCAGTTTAAGCCAGGTCAACTATGGCTACACCTTC
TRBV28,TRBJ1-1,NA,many,CASSLGGSLGDTEAFF,TGTGCCAGCAGTTTGGGAGGCTCACTGGGGGACACTGAAGCTTTCTTT
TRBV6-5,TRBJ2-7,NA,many,CASQKGYEQYF,TGTGCCAGCCAAAAGGGCTACGAGCAGTACTTC
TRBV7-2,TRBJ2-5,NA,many,CASSLGRTGETQYF,TGTGCCAGCAGCTTGGGACGGACGGGGGAGACCCAGTACTTC
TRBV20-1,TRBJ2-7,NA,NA,CSARDLVAGTYEQYF,TGCAGTGCTAGAGATCTCGTGGCGGGGACCTACGAGCAGTACTTC
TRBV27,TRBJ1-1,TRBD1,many,CASRETGRNTEAFF,TGTGCCAGCAGGGAGACAGGGCGGAACACTGAAGCTTTCTTT
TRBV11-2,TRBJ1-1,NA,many,CASSLEVTNTEAFF,TGTGCCAGCAGCTTAGAGGTCACGAACACTGAAGCTTTCTTT
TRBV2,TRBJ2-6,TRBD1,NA,CASSAGTGGPGANVLTF,TGTGCCAGCAGCGCCGGGACAGGGGGCCCTGGGGCCAACGTCCTGACTTTC
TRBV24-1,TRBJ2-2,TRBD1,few,CATSDHRQGYTGELFF,TGTGCCACCAGTGACCACAGACAGGGGTACACCGGGGAGCTGTTTTTT
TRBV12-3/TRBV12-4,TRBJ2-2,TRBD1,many,CASTRTGNTGELFF,TGTGCCAGCACCCGGACAGGGAACACCGGGGAGCTGTTTTTT
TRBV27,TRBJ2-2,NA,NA,CASSLSGGVGTGELFF,TGTGCCAGCAGTTTATCAGGGGGAGTCGGCACCGGGGAGCTGTTTTTT
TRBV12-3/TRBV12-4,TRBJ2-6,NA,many,CASSLPEVLSGANVLTF,TGTGCCAGCAGTCTACCGGAGGTACTATCTGGGGCCAACGTCCTGACTTTC
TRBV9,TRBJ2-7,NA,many,CASSVAPVGRGMGIEQYF,TGTGCCAGCAGCGTAGCCCCCGTGGGACGGGGGATGGGGATCGAGCAGTACTTC
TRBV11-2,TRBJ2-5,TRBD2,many,CATSGTSGGETQYF,TGTGCCACCTCTGGGACTAGCGGGGGAGAGACCCAGTACTTC